This is a list of T cell receptor beta chains from one sample in a study of early stage breast cancer tumors. Measured with immunoSEQ multiplex PCR; TCRdb has only the in-frame clones, and not every one. Of some 20,000 clones in the sample, around 83% were seen once. The sample was blood. Receptors were obtained from a person aged 70 to 85 with breast cancer. CDR3s include the opening cysteine and the closing phenylalanine or tryptophan. The D gene is left open where the match is weak. Not every row has a clone size; where given, it reads once, few, many or a size class.

V gene	D gene	clone size	J gene	CDR3 protein	CDR3 DNA
TRBV6-1	NA	NA	TRBJ1-4	CAIGTPGGGKLFF	TGTGCCATCGGGACACCTGGGGGGGGAAAACTGTTTTTT
TRBV4-1	TRBD1	once	TRBJ1-4	CASSEEGTGQKEKLFF	TGCGCCAGCAGCGAAGAAGGGACAGGGCAAAAGGAAAAACTGTTTTTT
TRBV5-4	NA	NA	TRBJ1-2	CASSLGASYGYTF	TGTGCCAGCAGCTTGGGGGCGTCCTATGGCTACACCTTC
TRBV6-1	NA	NA	TRBJ1-1	CASSERVGNTEAFF	TGTGCCAGCAGTGAACGGGTCGGGAACACTGAAGCTTTCTTT
TRBV4-1	TRBD1	NA	TRBJ1-2	CASSQDLAGGTYGYTF	TGCGCCAGCAGCCAAGATCTGGCAGGGGGCACCTATGGCTACACCTTC
TRBV18	TRBD2	NA	TRBJ2-3	CASSPLAGASTDTQYF	TGTGCCAGCTCACCGCTAGCGGGGGCCTCCACAGATACGCAGTATTTT
TRBV30	NA	NA	TRBJ2-7	CAWSAQLSYEQYF	TGTGCCTGGAGTGCACAGCTATCCTACGAGCAGTACTTC
TRBV5-1	NA	NA	TRBJ2-3	CATRGALSTDTQYF	TGCGCCACCCGGGGGGCGTTGAGCACAGATACGCAGTATTTT
TRBV5-1	NA	NA	TRBJ1-2	CASSLAGREGYTF	TGCGCCAGCAGCTTGGCAGGGCGGGAGGGCTACACCTTC
TRBV5-4	TRBD2	NA	TRBJ2-3	CASSFGTSGGQDTQYF	TGTGCCAGCAGCTTTGGGACGTCGGGGGGGCAAGATACGCAGTATTTT
TRBV2	NA	NA	TRBJ2-5	CASSYTSSGETQYF	TGTGCCAGCAGTTACACCTCCTCAGGGGAGACCCAGTACTTC
TRBV5-1	NA	NA	TRBJ2-5	CASSFGTPQETQYF	TGCGCCAGCAGCTTTGGGACACCGCAAGAGACCCAGTACTTC
TRBV5-1	NA	NA	TRBJ1-5	CASSPRGGSNQPQHF	TGCGCCAGCAGCCCAAGGGGAGGGAGCAATCAGCCCCAGCATTTT
TRBV2	NA	once	TRBJ1-4	CASSLQGWGEKLFF	TGTGCCAGCAGTCTCCAGGGATGGGGTGAAAAACTGTTTTTT
TRBV5-5	TRBD1	NA	TRBJ1-2	CASSPLPDRADGYTF	TGTGCCAGCAGCCCTTTACCCGACAGGGCTGATGGCTACACCTTC
TRBV6-5	NA	NA	TRBJ2-5	CASSPYVGETQYF	TGTGCCAGCAGTCCTTACGTCGGAGAGACCCAGTACTTC
TRBV6-5	NA	NA	TRBJ2-5	CASSLAGQKYQETQYF	TGTGCCAGCAGTTTGGCGGGACAGAAGTACCAAGAGACCCAGTACTTC